A single T cell receptor (beta chain) is shown here with its context. The antigen remains undetermined. The donors were in the roughly 130-subject validation cohort; that cohort was separate from the roughly 700-subject first cohort. The data are from a study of cytomegalovirus exposure and HLA in healthy donors. General study findings and limits: Most TCR sequences were seen very rarely across donors, but some public TCRs occurred in many. Specific recognition of CMV antigens was confirmed in vitro for three chains (all CMV-associated). The study designated about 180 TCR beta chains cytomegalovirus-associated.

Germline CDR1 reads MNHNY; CDR2 reads SVGAGI (reference sequence). This CDR3 contains 12 residues. The V and J ends lost 8 bases and 9 bases, in that order; junction bases with no gene match: 2. The assay was immunoSEQ multiplex PCR, and TCRdb's table has in-frame clones only and misses some. The sample yields a few hundred thousand clones, around 87% seen once. This clonotype originated in a young woman in good health and CMV-seronegative. The chain combines TRBV6-6 with TRBJ1-6, with 9 bases identical to TRBD1. The sample comprised PBMCs. CDR3 residues: CASDRGSSPLHF. CDR3 DNA: TGTGCCAGCGACAGGGGGAGTTCACCCCTCCACTTT.